Sequencing of this TCR beta chain was carried out in a study of blood T cell repertoires in COVID-19. Study-wide background: Collection of acute and convalescent COVID-19 samples took place in the United States, Italy and Spain.

This clone was counted a single time. In the source study's methods: Nucleated cell number was recorded as an estimate derived from reference gene primer amplification. Method: immunoSEQ multiplex PCR; TCRdb's copy keeps in-frame clones and lacks some. Clonal size and the V and J genes are those of that table, whereas D and trimming came from the DNA. The profile shows approximately 140,000 clones, under 90% of them singletons. Germline V gene sequence: CDR1 SNHLY, CDR2 FYNNEI. The junction had 3 bases not matched to a gene; V was cut back by 6 bases and J by 6 bases. This CDR3 is 12 amino acids long.

The gene calls are TRBV2 and TRBJ1-1, with 8 positions matching TRBD1. Material for sequencing was peripheral blood. The TCR sequence derives from a human donor in a cohort sampled during active COVID-19. As DNA, the CDR3 is TGTGCCAGCAGCGACAGGGGCGCTGAAGCTTTCTTT. Protein: CASSDRGAEAFF.